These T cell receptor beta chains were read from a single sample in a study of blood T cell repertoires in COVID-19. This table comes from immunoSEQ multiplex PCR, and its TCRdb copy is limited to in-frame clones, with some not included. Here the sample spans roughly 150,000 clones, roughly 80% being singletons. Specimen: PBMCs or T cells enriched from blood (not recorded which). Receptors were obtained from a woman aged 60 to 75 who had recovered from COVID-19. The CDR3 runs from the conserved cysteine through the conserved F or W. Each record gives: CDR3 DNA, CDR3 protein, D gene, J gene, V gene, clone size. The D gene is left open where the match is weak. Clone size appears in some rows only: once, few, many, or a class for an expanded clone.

cdr3_nt: TGCGCCAGCAGTCCGGACAGGGGACCCCAAGAGACCCAGTACTTC; cdr3_aa: CASSPDRGPQETQYF; d_call: TRBD1; j_call: TRBJ2-5; v_call: TRBV5-1; clone_size: .
cdr3_nt: TGTGCCAGCAGACAGGGGAGGAGTCAGCCCCAGCATTTT; cdr3_aa: CASRQGRSQPQHF; d_call: TRBD1; j_call: TRBJ1-5; v_call: TRBV27; clone_size: .
cdr3_nt: TGCGCCAGCAGCCCGAGGACAGGGGCGATTTCCACTAATGAAAAACTGTTTTTT; cdr3_aa: CASSPRTGAISTNEKLFF; d_call: TRBD1; j_call: TRBJ1-4; v_call: TRBV5-1; clone_size: few
cdr3_nt: TGTGCCAGCAGTTACTCTGTAGGGGGCGGAAACACCATATATTTT; cdr3_aa: CASSYSVGGGNTIYF; d_call: TRBD1; j_call: TRBJ1-3; v_call: TRBV6-5; clone_size: .
cdr3_nt: TGTGCCAGCAGCGTAGCGACAGGCGTCACAGATACGCAGTATTTT; cdr3_aa: CASSVATGVTDTQYF; d_call: .; j_call: TRBJ2-3; v_call: TRBV7-8; clone_size: .
cdr3_nt: TGTGCCAGCAGTGGCCAGGGGATAAACACCATATATTTT; cdr3_aa: CASSGQGINTIYF; d_call: .; j_call: TRBJ1-3; v_call: TRBV25-1; clone_size: .
cdr3_nt: TGTGCCAGCAGTGAGACGGTCAGGGTGACCTATGGCTACACCTTC; cdr3_aa: CASSETVRVTYGYTF; d_call: .; j_call: TRBJ1-2; v_call: TRBV2; clone_size: .
cdr3_nt: TGTGCCAGTAGTATATGGAACGGACTCATGAACACTGAAGCTTTCTTT; cdr3_aa: CASSIWNGLMNTEAFF; d_call: .; j_call: TRBJ1-1; v_call: TRBV19; clone_size: few
cdr3_nt: TGTGCCAGCAGCTTGGAAGGGGCTGGGCAGCCCCAGCATTTT; cdr3_aa: CASSLEGAGQPQHF; d_call: .; j_call: TRBJ1-5; v_call: TRBV5-4; clone_size: .
cdr3_nt: TGTGCCAGTAGTAGGCTCGGGAAAGAGCAGTACTTC; cdr3_aa: CASSRLGKEQYF; d_call: .; j_call: TRBJ2-7; v_call: TRBV19; clone_size: .
cdr3_nt: TGTGCCAGCTCAGCTCCGGGACTAGCGGGGGTTCATGAGCAGTTCTTC; cdr3_aa: CASSAPGLAGVHEQFF; d_call: TRBD2; j_call: TRBJ2-1; v_call: TRBV18; clone_size: .
cdr3_nt: TGTGCCAGCAGCTCCCTGACAGGGGGAAATTCACCCCTCCACTTT; cdr3_aa: CASSSLTGGNSPLHF; d_call: TRBD1; j_call: TRBJ1-6; v_call: TRBV9; clone_size: .
cdr3_nt: TGTGCCAGCAGCGTAGTAGATGGGGGCGTTGGTTCGAGTGGGGCCAACGTCCTGACTTTC; cdr3_aa: CASSVVDGGVGSSGANVLTF; d_call: .; j_call: TRBJ2-6; v_call: TRBV9; clone_size: .
cdr3_nt: TGTGCCTGGAGTTCTCCAGGGACTAGTCCCCACGAGCAGTACTTC; cdr3_aa: CAWSSPGTSPHEQYF; d_call: TRBD2; j_call: TRBJ2-7; v_call: TRBV30; clone_size: .
cdr3_nt: TGTGCCAGCAGCGGGGGGGGCCGGAGCTCTGGGGCCAACGTCCTGACTTTC; cdr3_aa: CASSGGGRSSGANVLTF; d_call: .; j_call: TRBJ2-6; v_call: TRBV9; clone_size: .
cdr3_nt: TGTGCCACCAGTGACCCACCCGGGACAGGGGGCCGGGAGACCCAGTACTTC; cdr3_aa: CATSDPPGTGGRETQYF; d_call: TRBD1; j_call: TRBJ2-5; v_call: TRBV24-1; clone_size: .
cdr3_nt: TGTGCCAGCAAGGGGCCGGTTAACTATGGCTACACCTTC; cdr3_aa: CASKGPVNYGYTF; d_call: .; j_call: TRBJ1-2; v_call: TRBV2; clone_size: .